A single sample is the source of the 8 T cell receptor beta chains below, sequenced in a study of cytomegalovirus exposure and HLA in healthy donors. 13 Jbeta primers and 60 Vbeta primers were used for the PCR. Generated by immunoSEQ multiplex PCR, the TCRdb table keeps only in-frame clones and is missing some. The table records 130,000 or so clones, approximately 80% of them present only once. Sequenced material: PBMCs. The receptors here all came from a woman aged 18-35 years in good health and CMV-seropositive.

The V and J genes are TRBV5-1 and TRBJ2-3, with D perhaps matching TRBD2 (5 bases). The CDR3 covers 14 residues. Germline-derived CDR1 and CDR2 are SGHRS and YFSETQ. V dropped 0 bases and J dropped 4 bases, with 9 bases sitting between them. The CDR3 region is CASSLDSAPDTQYF. CDR3 coding DNA: TGCGCCAGCAGCTTGGATAGCGCCCCAGATACGCAGTATTTT.

The J gene is TRBJ1-5, the V gene TRBV29-1; D gene ambiguous. This CDR3 has 13 residues. CDR1 and CDR2 (germline): SQVTM, ANQGSEA. V was clipped by 4 bases and J by 5 bases, with 12 bases between them. This CDR3 reads CSVVAGFDQPQHF. The CDR3 DNA follows: TGCAGCGTTGTTGCGGGGTTCGATCAGCCCCAGCATTTT.

The V call is TRBV25-1, the J call TRBJ2-7; weak D call: TRBD2 (6 bases). Trimming took 7 bases from V and 6 from J, leaving 16 bases between them. Per the germline V gene, CDR1 is MGHDK and CDR2 is SYGVNS. The length of the CDR3 is 13 residues. The CDR3 protein is CASIPGRTGEQYF. CDR3 nucleotides: TGTGCCAGCATCCCGGGGAGGACTGGCGAGCAGTACTTC.

V and J are TRBV7-2 and TRBJ2-7; a weak D match, TRBD1 (6 bases). The CDR3 length is 11 residues. With 4 bases removed from V and 6 bases from J, the gap between germline ends came to 7 bases. Per germline, CDR1 SGHTA and CDR2 FQGNSA. The chain's CDR3 is CASSWGREQYF. In nucleotides, the CDR3 is TGTGCCAGCAGCTGGGGGCGCGAGCAGTACTTC.

The chain combines TRBV2 with TRBJ2-5; D not certain. The J call is uncertain, as TRBJ2-7 better fits the DNA end. CDR1 SNHLY and CDR2 FYNNEI come from the germline V gene. The CDR3 extends over 15 amino acids. This CDR3 is CASSPRATGSYEQYF. The CDR3 DNA is TGTGCCAGCAGTCCTAGAGCAACGGGTTCCTACGAGCAGTACTTC.

The rearrangement joins TRBV29-1 to TRBJ1-2; 8 nucleotides agree with TRBD1. CDR3 length: 13 residues. Germline V gene sequence: CDR1 SQVTM, CDR2 ANQGSEA. V shed 6 bases and J 4 bases; nucleotides not matched to a gene: 7. The CDR3 DNA reads as TGCAGCGTCCCGGACAGGGATTCCTATGGCTACACCTTC. It is translated as CSVPDRDSYGYTF.

For this clone: Relative to the germline gene, one junction end is altered; a read error may explain this. The chain joins TRBV7-3 to TRBJ1-2; 8 nucleotides agree with TRBD1. The V gene's germline CDR1 is SGHTA and CDR2 FQGTGA. The CDR3 contains 13 residues. As DNA, the CDR3 is TGTTCCAGCAGCTCAGGACAGGGCTATGGCTACACCTTC. Protein: CSSSSGQGYGYTF.

This chain connects TRBV23-1 to TRBJ2-7, with D possibly TRBD1 on 5 matching bases. TRBV23-1 is placed among ORFs of uncertain function. V dropped 0 bases and J dropped 2 bases, with 17 bases sitting between them. The CDR3 covers 17 residues. CDR3 sequence (DNA): TGCGCCAGCAGTCAATCTTGGGGCAGGAGAAGGCCCTACGAGCAGTACTTC. Amino acids: CASSQSWGRRRPYEQYF.